A selection of T cell receptor beta chains follows, all from one sample in a study of cytomegalovirus exposure and HLA in healthy donors. Libraries were prepared by immunoSEQ multiplex PCR; TCRdb keeps only in-frame clonotypes and omits some of them. The table shows 300,000 to 450,000 clones, with 80% to 90% occurring only once. What was sequenced was PBMCs. The source of these receptors is a woman aged 18-35 years in good health and CMV-seronegative. Each CDR3 is given with its conserved first and last residue. D genes are given only for firm matches. Clone size is shown for a subset of rows, as once, few, many or a class of expanded clone.

v_gene	abundance	d_gene	j_gene	CDR3nt	CDR3aa
TRBV15	NA	TRBD2	TRBJ2-7	TGTGCCACCAGCAGAGATCGCCTAGCGGCTTACGAGCAGTACTTC	CATSRDRLAAYEQYF
TRBV5-1	once	TRBD1	TRBJ1-1	TGCGCCAGCAGGACCACCGGGACAGCCAACACTGAAGCTTTCTTT	CASRTTGTANTEAFF
TRBV30	NA	NA	TRBJ1-5	TGTGCCTGGGGGAGCAATAGGGGCAATCAGCCCCAGCATTTT	CAWGSNRGNQPQHF
TRBV6-5	NA	NA	TRBJ1-4	TGTGCCAGCAGTTCCTTGGTTGGGGCGACTGAAAAACTGTTTTTT	CASSSLVGATEKLFF
TRBV4-1	NA	TRBD1	TRBJ1-4	TGCGCCAGCAGCCTCCCTTGGGGACAGGGAAAACTGTTTTTT	CASSLPWGQGKLFF
TRBV27	NA	TRBD2	TRBJ2-1	TGTGCCAGCAGTTTAGTGTTCCCGGGAGGAATAGGTGAGCAGTTCTTC	CASSLVFPGGIGEQFF
TRBV5-6	NA	NA	TRBJ1-4	TGTGCCAGCAGCTCTTTGGCCCTCCCCCCAACTAATGAAAAACTGTTTTTT	CASSSLALPPTNEKLFF
TRBV19	few	TRBD1	TRBJ2-7	TGTGCCAGTAGTTCGGACAGGGAGACCTACGAGCAGTACTTC	CASSSDRETYEQYF
TRBV6-5	NA	TRBD2	TRBJ2-7	TGTGCCAGCAGTCCTCGGACTAGTTACCCATACGAGCAGTACTTC	CASSPRTSYPYEQYF
TRBV11-2	once	TRBD2	TRBJ2-3	TGTGCCAGCAGCTTAGGTCTGGCTAGCGGGGGCCCAAATACGCAGTATTTT	CASSLGLASGGPNTQYF
TRBV7-9	NA	TRBD1	TRBJ2-5	TGTGCCAGCAGCTTATTCGGAGACAGGGGGCGAGAGACCCAGTACTTC	CASSLFGDRGRETQYF
TRBV29-1	once	NA	TRBJ2-3	TGCAGCGTTGAAGGTGGACAGCTAAACACAGATACGCAGTATTTT	CSVEGGQLNTDTQYF
TRBV6-6	NA	NA	TRBJ1-5	TGTGCCAGCAGAAGGGACACAGATCAGCCCCAGCATTTT	CASRRDTDQPQHF
TRBV7-7	few	TRBD1	TRBJ2-7	TGTGCCAGCAGCCCTTACTTCGGGGACAGCTACGAGCAGTACTTC	CASSPYFGDSYEQYF
TRBV29-1	NA	TRBD2	TRBJ2-3	TGCAGCGTTGAAGGATTCGACGGGACTAGCGGGCGGCCCACAGATACGCAGTATTTT	CSVEGFDGTSGRPTDTQYF
TRBV7-6	once	NA	TRBJ2-7	TGTGCCAGCAGCTTAACGACTCATTCAGACGAGCAGTACTTC	CASSLTTHSDEQYF